This T cell receptor (beta chain) emerged from a study of blood T cell repertoires in COVID-19. In the source study's methods: For nucleated cells, counts were estimated from reference gene primer amplification. The assay was immunoSEQ multiplex PCR, and TCRdb's table has in-frame clones only and misses some. Clone size and the V and J calls come from that table; the DNA yielded D and trimming. In the table there are under 200,000 clones, roughly 84% of which are singletons. The CDR3 totals 15 residues. Trimming cost V 7 bases and J 3 bases; bases outside gene matches: 9. From germline, CDR1 is MNHEY and CDR2 SVGAGI.

Source material: peripheral blood. This chain connects TRBV6-5 to TRBJ2-4; 7 nucleotides line up with TRBD1. This clonotype was obtained from a human donor with acute or convalescent COVID-19. The donor label of this sample is uncertain. The CDR3 sequence is CASNQGGAGKNIQYF. CDR3 bases: TGTGCCAGCAATCAAGGGGGCGCGGGCAAAAACATTCAGTACTTC.